This TCR beta chain was retrieved from a study of blood T cell repertoires in COVID-19. Original methodology: Estimation of nucleated cell counts relied on the amplification of reference gene primers. This table comes from immunoSEQ multiplex PCR, and its TCRdb copy is limited to in-frame clones, with some not included. That table is the source of V, J and clone size, and D and trimming were worked out from the DNA. The sample records fewer than 350,000 clones, about 90% being singletons. The CDR3 totals 11 residues. The germline V and J ends were trimmed by 7 bases and 8 bases, with 12 bases remaining between them. Germline V CDR1 and CDR2: SQVTM, ANQGSEA.

The sample comprised PBMCs or T cells enriched from blood (not recorded which). The J gene is TRBJ2-1, the V gene TRBV29-1, with a tentative D call TRBD2 (6 bases). The sequence was obtained from a young woman with acute COVID-19. This chain's CDR3 is CSAGGTDEQFF. CDR3 sequence (DNA): TGCAGCGCTGGTGGGACTGATGAGCAGTTCTTC.